This T cell receptor beta chain was captured in a study of shared clonotypes between healthy human individuals. General study results and limits: Sharing of clonotypes among donors was expected to vary with sequencing depth.

The method was immunoSEQ multiplex PCR; TCRdb's version includes in-frame clones alone and lacks a portion of them. The sample has more than 1 million clones; roughly 74% are singletons. For this clone: What it recognizes is unknown.

The CDR3 spans 16 residues. V gave up 6 bases and J gave up 5 bases, with 20 bases separating them. Germline loops: CDR1 MNHNY, CDR2 SVGAGI (reference sequence). Sequenced sample: memory CD4+ T cells from PBMCs. Indicated subset: CD45RA-negative fraction. The chain carries TRBV6-6 and TRBJ2-1; D remains unclear. This TCR derives from a man aged 18 to 29 in good health. Some clones in this sample may be carry-over from other donors' samples. CDR3 amino acids: CASSPGQGWSHNEQFF. DNA for the CDR3: TGTGCCAGCAGCCCGGGCCAAGGGTGGAGCCACAATGAGCAGTTCTTC.